This T cell receptor (beta chain) emerged from a study of identical twins. Turning to this clonotype: The antigen remains unidentified.

Germline V lookup: CDR1 DFQATT, CDR2 SNEGSKA (reference sequence). Trimming at V came to 0 bases and at J to 8 bases, leaving 11 bases not matched to a gene. The CDR3 spans 16 residues. MiXCR was run by TCRdb on the 5' RACE reads, yielding one entry per CDR3 protein. The table includes about 490,000 distinct CDR3 sequences, roughly 15% detected once. Broader study findings: Sharing of beta out-of-frame sequences by twins showed a weaker excess.

The data were also submitted as part of a second study, on yellow fever vaccine responses in identical twins. That paper notes: Vaccine-induced T cell responses in twins were reportedly observed to appear partly convergent, partly personalized.

The sequenced material came from CD4+ T cells sorted from blood. The TCR comes from a woman under 30 in good health. The V call is TRBV20-1, the J call TRBJ2-1; TRBD2 aligns across 9 bases. As DNA, the CDR3 is TGCAGTGCTAGAGATAGGGCGGGAGGGCCTTACCATGAGCAGTTCTTC. This gives the protein CSARDRAGGPYHEQFF.